This paragraph covers one TCR beta chain sequence. Its antigen is not yet known. No quality values exist for individual bases; no much larger clone is one base distant. This sample was included in a study of blood T cell repertoires in COVID-19 (dated by TCRdb to the early 2020s). In terms of the full investigation: Samples from collaborators originated in the United States, Italy and Spain and spanned both the acute and convalescent phases of COVID-19. The samples were drawn from the first 160 participants of the ongoing ImmuneRACE study and from about 1,200 subjects provided by 6 global collaborators. The dataset comprised deeply sampled blood TCRbeta repertoires from subjects exposed to, actively infected with, or recovered from COVID-19. The repertoires were released in a freely available public database meant as a resource for research on the immune response to SARS-CoV-2. Nearly every sample came with metadata listing a de-identified subject ID, COVID-19 status, age in years and sex. The prospective study material was composed of cDNA or gDNA derived from T cells, B-cell-depleted T cells, or PBMCs. Where available, HLA class I and class II types were taken from metadata supplied by the sample provider and were not determined by assay-based typing. Results and caveats for the whole study, not just this receptor: The quantity of clinical and demographic metadata differed by source and by participant and was supplied without curation.

At one collaborating source in Seattle, patients were enrolled during active infection and were followed longitudinally through the course of disease. Each collaborating institution followed its own protocols to collect whole blood in K2EDTA tubes. For TCRbeta analysis, collaborator samples were shipped as frozen whole blood, as isolated PBMCs, or as DNA extracted from either sample type. Trimming removed 7 bases from V and 6 bases from J; the gene matches leave 8 bases unexplained. CDR1 and CDR2 were assigned from the germline V gene (reference sequence) as LNHDA and SQIVND. CDR3 length: 15 amino acids, cysteine to phenylalanine. The only DNA kept is the CDR3, 45 bases in frame from the first base. TCRbeta CDR3 regions were amplified from genomic DNA using the immunoSEQ Assay, a bias-controlled multiplex PCR. In the paper's pipeline: Within the assay, amplification of reference gene primers was used to estimate how many nucleated cells each sample contained. To quantify the absolute abundance of each unique TCRbeta CDR3 rearrangement, sequence reads were collapsed and filtered. For each sample, productive Simpson clonality was calculated as the square root of Simpson's diversity index across productive rearrangements. TCRdb stores this immuneACCESS table with in-frame sequences only. Part of the clones is absent; in the studies checked, under half of the shortfall reflects unresolved V genes, and no reason is known for the rest. V, J and clone size reflect that table, while D and trimming were determined from the DNA. The sample includes hundreds of thousands of clones, with approximately 89% observed a single time. The ten largest account for under 8% of the sample.

The chain is assembled from TRBV19 and TRBJ2-3; 12 nucleotides in the junction match TRBD2. This clonotype was obtained from a woman in her 30s with COVID-19, enrolled during active disease. What was sequenced was peripheral blood. The CDR3 loop reads CASKAASGGVDTQYF. The DNA sequence follows: TGTGCCAGTAAAGCGGCTAGCGGGGGGGTGGATACGCAGTATTTT. The CDR3, completed at both ends by the reference TRBV19 and TRBJ2-3 genes, gives the full variable domain DGGITQSPKYLFRKEGQNVTLSCEQNLNHDAMYWYRQDPGQGLRLIYYSQIVNDFQKGDIAEGYSVSREKKESFPLTVTSAQKNPTAFYLCASKAASGGVDTQYFGPGTRLTVL.